The present TCR beta chain was sequenced within a study of cytomegalovirus exposure and HLA in healthy donors. Turning to the study itself: The study's early data release held around 85 million unique TCRs from HLA-typed donors. Findings and caveats of the study: TCR beta chains numbering under 200 were designated cytomegalovirus-associated. A later analysis reported that several of the most significant clusters appeared to be linked to common viral pathogens, among them Epstein-Barr virus. Rarity characterized most TCR sequences, yet some public TCRs appeared in many donors.

V shed 8 bases and J shed 2 bases, with 15 bases lying between them. CDR3 length: 14 residues. Per germline, CDR1 SGHVS and CDR2 FQNEAQ. This PCR relied on a set of 60 Vbeta primers and 13 Jbeta primers. Repertoires were generated with immunoSEQ multiplex PCR, while TCRdb's copy carries only in-frame clones and drops some. The sample carries 100,000 to 150,000 clones, roughly 75% recorded once. Comments on this clone: Its target is not known.

This TCR was recovered from a man aged 30 to 39 in good health and CMV-seropositive. This chain connects TRBV7-8 to TRBJ2-5; D may be TRBD2 (7 bases). Sequencing input: PBMCs. The CDR3 spells CASFPRGGQETQYF. The DNA for the CDR3 is TGTGCCAGCTTTCCTAGGGGGGGACAAGAGACCCAGTACTTC.